The next 8 T cell receptor beta chains were all read from a single sample in a study of T cell responses to AZD1222 COVID-19 vaccine. Some clones are missing from TCRdb's copy, which holds only in-frame ones; the method was immunoSEQ multiplex PCR. The sample has about 180,000 clones; about 86% are singletons. The starting material was peripheral blood, obtained on day 0 of AZD1222 vaccination. Every receptor here comes from an adult in good health.

The V gene is TRBV5-1, the J gene TRBJ1-4; a possible D gene is TRBD1 (6 bases). The germline V gene encodes CDR1 SGHRS and CDR2 YFSETQ. V dropped 3 bases and J dropped 3 bases, with 9 bases sitting between them. The CDR3 runs 14 residues. As DNA, the CDR3 is TGCGCCAGCAGCTCAGGGGAGGCTAATGAAAAACTGTTTTTT. It specifies CASSSGEANEKLFF. Full variable domain (outside the CDR3, taken from reference TRBV5-1 and TRBJ1-4): KAGVTQTPRYLIKTRGQQVTLSCSPISGHRSVSWYQQTPGQGLQFLFEYFSETQRNKGNFPGRFSGRQFSNSRSEMNVSTLELGDSALYLCASSSGEANEKLFFGSGTQLSVL.

The chain couples TRBV4-2 to TRBJ1-3, with D tentatively TRBD1 (6 bases). The germline V gene has CDR1 LGHNA and CDR2 YNFKEQ. This CDR3 is 16 amino acids long. Between the trimmed V and J ends, which lost 2 bases and 4 bases, there was a span of 15 bases. The CDR3 sequence: CASSQKPQGVGNTIYF. The CDR3 DNA is TGTGCCAGCAGCCAAAAGCCACAGGGAGTCGGAAACACCATATATTTT.

This chain joins TRBV7-9 and TRBJ1-2; no clear D. V shed 5 bases and J shed 0 bases, with 10 bases lying between them. Germline CDR1 is SEHNR and CDR2 is FQNEAQ (reference sequence). The CDR3 runs to 14 residues. CDR3 residues: CASSNAGANYGYTF. The CDR3 DNA sequence: TGTGCCAGCAGCAACGCGGGAGCTAACTATGGCTACACCTTC.

The chain is built from TRBV7-6 and TRBJ1-1; D perhaps matches TRBD1 (6 bases). The ends were cut back, 5 bases at V and 5 bases at J, with 27 bases in the middle. Germline-derived CDR1 and CDR2 are SGHVS and FNYEAQ. The CDR3 has 18 amino acids. The CDR3 sequence: CASSPNHGTNQKRTEAFF. The CDR3 nucleotides read TGTGCCAGCAGCCCCAACCACGGGACAAATCAGAAACGTACTGAAGCTTTCTTT.

This chain joins TRBV10-1 and TRBJ2-5, with D perhaps TRBD1 (5 bases). The CDR3 totals 14 residues. V gave up 3 bases and J gave up 5 bases, with 13 bases separating them. Germline CDR1 WNHNN, CDR2 SYGVQD (reference sequence). Here the CDR3 reads CASSDGQDGETQYF. The CDR3 DNA reads as TGCGCCAGCAGTGACGGACAAGACGGGGAGACCCAGTACTTC.

The J gene is TRBJ2-7, the V gene TRBV2; D ambiguous. This CDR3 is built from 12 residues. The germline V and J ends were trimmed by 3 bases and 2 bases, with 5 bases remaining between them. Germline V gives CDR1 SNHLY, CDR2 FYNNEI. The CDR3 nucleotides read TGTGCCAGCAGTGACAGTCCCTACGAGCAGTACTTC. It yields the protein CASSDSPYEQYF.

The chain uses TRBV11-2 and TRBJ1-4; no clear D. This CDR3 spans 15 amino acids. Per the germline V gene, CDR1 is SGHAT and CDR2 is FQNNGV. V lost 2 bases and J 4 bases, leaving 11 bases between the germline ends. CDR3 sequence reads: CASSLQILGNEKLFF. The CDR3 DNA follows: TGTGCCAGCAGCTTACAGATTCTCGGTAATGAAAAACTGTTTTTT.

Worth noting for this clone: A junction boundary mismatches the germline segment, possibly from a read error. CDR3 sequence reads: CASSQTPDRPKEKLFF. As DNA, the CDR3 is TGTGCCAGCAGCCAGACCCCGGACCGCCCTAAGGAAAAACTGTTTTTT. The genes are TRBV14 and TRBJ1-4; no reliable D call. In germline, CDR1 is SGHDN, CDR2 FVKESK. The CDR3 has 16 amino acids. Based on the CDR3 plus reference TRBV14 and TRBJ1-4, the full variable domain is EAGVTQFPSHSVIEKGQTVTLRCDPISGHDNLYWYRRVMGKEIKFLLHFVKESKQDESGMPNNRFLAERTGGTYSTLKVQPAELEDSGVYFCASSQTPDRPKEKLFFGSGTQLSVL.